Presented here are 23 T cell receptor beta chains from one specimen sequenced in a study of CD8 T cells in Susac syndrome. RNA in amounts of roughly 0.5 to 1 ug was reverse transcribed with random hexamers. Via MiXCR, TCRdb re-called the immunoSEQ multiplex PCR reads, giving one row per CDR3 protein. This sample has hundreds of thousands of distinct CDR3 sequences; 75% to 85% occur once, and the top ten carry around 0.2%. The specimen was CD8+ T cells from PBMCs. The source of these receptors is a human donor with multiple sclerosis.

This clonotype was counted a few times. This rearrangement joins TRBV7-6 to TRBJ2-7, with no clear D. Germline CDR1 is SGHVS and CDR2 is FNYEAQ. The V and J ends lost 1 base and 3 bases respectively, with 4 bases between them. This CDR3 is built from 12 residues. The chain's CDR3 is CASSLVIYEQYF. In DNA, the CDR3 is TGTGCCAGCAGCTTAGTCATCTACGAGCAGTACTTC.

The rearrangement links TRBV6-2 or TRBV6-3 to TRBJ2-1; 9 positions agree with TRBD2. The V segment lost 2 bases and the J segment 8 bases; nucleotides outside the gene matches: 7. The CDR3 is 15 residues long. CDR1 and CDR2 from the germline V gene are MNHEY and SVGEGT. In nucleotides, the CDR3 is TGTGCCAGCAGTTACCCGGCGGGAGGGACGGATGAGCAGTTCTTC. Protein: CASSYPAGGTDEQFF.

This clonotype was seen once. The rearrangement joins TRBV28 to TRBJ1-6; the D gene is possibly TRBD1 (6 bases). Germline V lookup: CDR1 MDHEN, CDR2 SYDVKM. The length of the CDR3 is 15 residues. The V gene lost 3 bases and the J gene lost 9 bases, with 15 bases spanning the gap. CDR3 loop: CASSLEQGSGSPLHF. CDR3 DNA sequence: TGTGCCAGCAGTTTGGAACAGGGAAGCGGTTCACCCCTCCACTTT.

This chain uses TRBV19 with TRBJ2-1; the D gene is possibly TRBD1 (5 bases). Trimming cost V 7 bases and J 3 bases, with 13 bases left between them. CDR1 and CDR2 from the germline V gene are LNHDA and SQIVND (reference sequence). The CDR3 loop spans 14 amino acids. The DNA of the CDR3 is TGTGCCAGTACCTTGGGGCAGGGCTACAATGAGCAGTTCTTC. This encodes CASTLGQGYNEQFF.

This clonotype appeared a single time. The chain carries TRBV15 and TRBJ2-5; D unresolved. This CDR3 spans 15 amino acids. Per the germline V gene, CDR1 is LNHNV and CDR2 is YYDKDF (reference sequence). V lost 0 bases and J lost 5, with 13 bases in between. The CDR3 coding sequence is TGTGCCACCAGCAGAGATGGGAATAGCAGGGAGACCCAGTACTTC. Its translation is CATSRDGNSRETQYF.

The rearrangement links TRBV20-1 to TRBJ1-2; 7 bases match TRBD1. There are 17 residues in the CDR3. V was clipped by 1 base and J by 5 bases; unmatched bases: 16. CDR1 is DFQATT, CDR2 SNEGSKA, per germline (reference sequence). CDR3 protein: CSARVIRGLEYRYGYTF. CDR3 DNA: TGCAGTGCTAGAGTAATCAGGGGGTTAGAATATCGGTATGGCTACACCTTC.

The rearrangement uses TRBV6-6 and TRBJ2-2; TRBD2 might be the D (6 bases). V lost 1 base to trimming and J lost 1 base, with 10 bases between them. Germline V CDR1 and CDR2: MNHNY, SVGAGI (reference sequence). The CDR3 consists of 16 residues. CDR3 sequence: CASSYWRGLNTGELFF. CDR3 in DNA: TGTGCCAGCAGTTACTGGCGGGGTTTGAACACCGGGGAGCTGTTTTTT.

The J gene is TRBJ1-2, the V gene TRBV19, with D perhaps matching TRBD1 (5 bases). Germline CDR1 reads LNHDA; CDR2 reads SQIVND (reference sequence). This CDR3 contains 15 residues. Trimming removed 6 bases from V and 8 bases from J, with 22 bases in between. CDR3 residues: CASSPTGLGTYGYTF. The CDR3 DNA reads as TGTGCCAGTAGCCCTACAGGACTCGGGACGTACGGCTACACCTTC.

In the case of this clonotype: A much larger clone lies a single base off, so this may be a read error. The chain combines TRBV27 with TRBJ1-5; D is undetermined. Germline CDR1 MNHEY, CDR2 SMNVEV (reference sequence). This CDR3 has 13 amino acids. Trimming left V 0 bases short and J 5 bases short, with 5 bases between. The CDR3 nucleotides are TGTGCCAGCAGTTTATCGGGCCATCAGCCCCAGCATTTT. This encodes CASSLSGHQPQHF.

The chain employs TRBV19 and TRBJ1-2; TRBD1 agrees at 8 bases. Unmatched junction bases numbered 22, after V lost 5 bases and J lost 8 bases. This CDR3 is 18 amino acids long. Germline CDR1 reads LNHDA; CDR2 reads SQIVND (reference sequence). As DNA, the CDR3 is TGTGCCAGTAGTGGGTTTCAAACCGGCCTAACAGGGGGATACGGCTACACCTTC. Protein sequence: CASSGFQTGLTGGYGYTF.

This chain links TRBV12-3 or TRBV12-4 with TRBJ1-5; 8 positions agree with TRBD1. Germline trimming cut 3 bases from V and 7 bases from J; bases unmatched to any gene: 11. The CDR3 contains 16 residues. The CDR3 region has the DNA TGTGCCAGCAGTTTCGGGGTGACAGGGGTTCTCCAGCCCCAGCATTTT. Translating it yields CASSFGVTGVLQPQHF.

The chain links TRBV15 to TRBJ2-7; D may match TRBD1 or TRBD2 (5 bases each). The CDR3 contains 15 residues. Germline V gene lookup returns CDR1 LNHNV and CDR2 YYDKDF (reference sequence). V gave up 9 bases and J gave up 0 bases, with 18 bases separating them. This CDR3 reads CATSEARGHSYEQYF. The CDR3 DNA follows: TGTGCCACGAGTGAGGCGAGGGGTCACTCCTACGAGCAGTACTTC.

The table lists this clonotype with a few counts. This chain links TRBV7-2 with TRBJ2-1; 7 bases are shared with TRBD1. CDR1 SGHTA and CDR2 FQGNSA come from the germline V gene. The CDR3 length is 16 residues. The V gene end was trimmed by 5 bases and the J gene end by 4 bases; junction bases not matched to a gene: 11. CDR3 in DNA: TGTGCCAGCAGCCCACATCAGGGGGAAGGGTACAATGAGCAGTTCTTC. As protein: CASSPHQGEGYNEQFF.

Worth noting for this clonotype: An end of the junction does not agree with germline; a read error may underlie this. This sequence joins TRBV27 and TRBJ2-1; D is uncertain. Looked up from germline, CDR1 is MNHEY and CDR2 is SMNVEV (reference sequence). CDR3 size: 18 residues. The CDR3 nucleotides read TGTGCCAGCAGTTCCCCCGTAGGCCCGGCCAGTTCCTTCAATGAGCAGTTCTTC. It is translated as CASSSPVGPASSFNEQFF.

The chain recombines TRBV28 with TRBJ2-7; perhaps TRBD2 as D (5 bases). With 2 bases removed from V and 10 bases from J, the gap between germline ends came to 18 bases. This CDR3 has 14 residues. Germline V CDR1 and CDR2: MDHEN, SYDVKM. The CDR3 loop reads CASSLPRRTLLQYF. CDR3 sequence (DNA): TGTGCCAGCAGTTTACCCAGGAGGACTTTATTACAGTACTTC. The whole variable domain, filled in from reference TRBV28 and TRBJ2-7, reads DVKVTQSSRYLVKRTGEKVFLECVQDMDHENMFWYRQDPGLGLRLIYFSYDVKMKEKGDIPEGYSVSREKKERFSLILESASTNQTSMYLCASSLPRRTLLQYFGPGTRLTVT.

The V call is TRBV12-3 or TRBV12-4, the J call TRBJ1-1; no definite D call. CDR3 size: 13 residues. V shed 4 bases and J shed 0 bases, with 6 bases lying between them. The CDR3: CASSWYLNTEAFF. CDR3 nucleotide sequence: TGTGCCAGCAGTTGGTACCTGAACACTGAAGCTTTCTTT.

The chain joins TRBV20-1 to TRBJ2-7; D call uncertain. This CDR3 contains 9 residues. The germline gives CDR1 DFQATT, CDR2 SNEGSKA (reference sequence). For the CDR3, the DNA is TGCTCGGGCGGCTACGAGCAGTACTTC. Amino acid sequence: CSGGYEQYF.

The rearrangement uses TRBV20-1 and TRBJ1-5; possibly TRBD1 for D (5 bases). The V end was cut by 3 bases, the J end by 2 bases, with 14 bases between. The CDR3 contains 15 residues. Germline V gene data show CDR1 as DFQATT and CDR2 as SNEGSKA (reference sequence). The DNA for the CDR3 is TGCAGTGCTAGTGAGGGGCACGGTGGCAATCAGCCCCAGCATTTT. The encoded protein is CSASEGHGGNQPQHF.

This clonotype was found a few times. The V call is TRBV7-3, the J call TRBJ2-2, with D possibly called TRBD1 or TRBD2 (5 bases each). The germline V and J ends were trimmed by 3 bases and 4 bases, with 9 bases remaining between them. Germline V lookup: CDR1 SGHTA, CDR2 FQGTGA. There are 14 residues in the CDR3. CDR3 DNA sequence: TGTGCCAGCAGCTTCGGGGCAGGCACCGGGGAGCTGTTTTTT. Translation gives CASSFGAGTGELFF. The full variable domain, in which reference TRBV7-3 and TRBJ2-2 provide the parts outside the CDR3, is GAGVSQTPSNKVTEKGKYVELRCDPISGHTALYWYRQSLGQGPEFLIYFQGTGAADDSGLPNDRFFAVRPEGSVSTLKIQRTERGDSAVYLCASSFGAGTGELFFGEGSRLTVL.

This clonotype was observed once. The chain carries TRBV5-1 and TRBJ1-1; 10 nucleotides align to TRBD1. Germline V gene lookup returns CDR1 SGHRS and CDR2 YFSETQ. The CDR3 is 17 residues long. V trimming: 2 bases; J trimming: 6 bases; junction bases outside the gene matches: 13. The CDR3 here is CASSLVPYDRGLSEAFF. The CDR3 bases are TGCGCCAGCAGCTTAGTCCCCTACGACAGGGGGCTTTCTGAAGCTTTCTTT.

This clonotype was found once. The chain uses TRBV29-1 and TRBJ1-5; D may be TRBD1 (6 bases). The length of the CDR3 is 14 residues. Germline V lookup: CDR1 SQVTM, CDR2 ANQGSEA. V was pared by 6 bases and J by 3 bases, with 15 bases between. The CDR3 DNA follows: TGCAGCGTCATTTGGGGGCATAACAATCAGCCCCAGCATTTT. Translating gives CSVIWGHNNQPQHF.

This clonotype has only a few counts. This chain joins TRBV11-2 and TRBJ2-7; the D call may be TRBD1 or TRBD2 (5 bases each). Trimming pared 6 bases from V and 5 bases from J, leaving 23 bases between. The CDR3 covers 16 residues. The germline CDR1 and CDR2 sequences are SGHAT and FQNNGV. In DNA, the CDR3 is TGTGCCAGCAGACCTGTGCACGGGACCCAGATCGACGAGCAGTACTTC. Amino acid sequence: CASRPVHGTQIDEQYF.

V and J are TRBV6-6 and TRBJ2-1; TRBD2 aligns across 13 bases. V lost 5 bases to trimming and J lost 12 bases; unmatched junction nucleotides: 7. Per germline, CDR1 MNHNY and CDR2 SVGAGI (reference sequence). The CDR3 totals 14 residues. CDR3 DNA: TGTGCCAGCAGTCCTTGGACTAGCGGGAGCATGCAGTTCTTC. It specifies CASSPWTSGSMQFF.